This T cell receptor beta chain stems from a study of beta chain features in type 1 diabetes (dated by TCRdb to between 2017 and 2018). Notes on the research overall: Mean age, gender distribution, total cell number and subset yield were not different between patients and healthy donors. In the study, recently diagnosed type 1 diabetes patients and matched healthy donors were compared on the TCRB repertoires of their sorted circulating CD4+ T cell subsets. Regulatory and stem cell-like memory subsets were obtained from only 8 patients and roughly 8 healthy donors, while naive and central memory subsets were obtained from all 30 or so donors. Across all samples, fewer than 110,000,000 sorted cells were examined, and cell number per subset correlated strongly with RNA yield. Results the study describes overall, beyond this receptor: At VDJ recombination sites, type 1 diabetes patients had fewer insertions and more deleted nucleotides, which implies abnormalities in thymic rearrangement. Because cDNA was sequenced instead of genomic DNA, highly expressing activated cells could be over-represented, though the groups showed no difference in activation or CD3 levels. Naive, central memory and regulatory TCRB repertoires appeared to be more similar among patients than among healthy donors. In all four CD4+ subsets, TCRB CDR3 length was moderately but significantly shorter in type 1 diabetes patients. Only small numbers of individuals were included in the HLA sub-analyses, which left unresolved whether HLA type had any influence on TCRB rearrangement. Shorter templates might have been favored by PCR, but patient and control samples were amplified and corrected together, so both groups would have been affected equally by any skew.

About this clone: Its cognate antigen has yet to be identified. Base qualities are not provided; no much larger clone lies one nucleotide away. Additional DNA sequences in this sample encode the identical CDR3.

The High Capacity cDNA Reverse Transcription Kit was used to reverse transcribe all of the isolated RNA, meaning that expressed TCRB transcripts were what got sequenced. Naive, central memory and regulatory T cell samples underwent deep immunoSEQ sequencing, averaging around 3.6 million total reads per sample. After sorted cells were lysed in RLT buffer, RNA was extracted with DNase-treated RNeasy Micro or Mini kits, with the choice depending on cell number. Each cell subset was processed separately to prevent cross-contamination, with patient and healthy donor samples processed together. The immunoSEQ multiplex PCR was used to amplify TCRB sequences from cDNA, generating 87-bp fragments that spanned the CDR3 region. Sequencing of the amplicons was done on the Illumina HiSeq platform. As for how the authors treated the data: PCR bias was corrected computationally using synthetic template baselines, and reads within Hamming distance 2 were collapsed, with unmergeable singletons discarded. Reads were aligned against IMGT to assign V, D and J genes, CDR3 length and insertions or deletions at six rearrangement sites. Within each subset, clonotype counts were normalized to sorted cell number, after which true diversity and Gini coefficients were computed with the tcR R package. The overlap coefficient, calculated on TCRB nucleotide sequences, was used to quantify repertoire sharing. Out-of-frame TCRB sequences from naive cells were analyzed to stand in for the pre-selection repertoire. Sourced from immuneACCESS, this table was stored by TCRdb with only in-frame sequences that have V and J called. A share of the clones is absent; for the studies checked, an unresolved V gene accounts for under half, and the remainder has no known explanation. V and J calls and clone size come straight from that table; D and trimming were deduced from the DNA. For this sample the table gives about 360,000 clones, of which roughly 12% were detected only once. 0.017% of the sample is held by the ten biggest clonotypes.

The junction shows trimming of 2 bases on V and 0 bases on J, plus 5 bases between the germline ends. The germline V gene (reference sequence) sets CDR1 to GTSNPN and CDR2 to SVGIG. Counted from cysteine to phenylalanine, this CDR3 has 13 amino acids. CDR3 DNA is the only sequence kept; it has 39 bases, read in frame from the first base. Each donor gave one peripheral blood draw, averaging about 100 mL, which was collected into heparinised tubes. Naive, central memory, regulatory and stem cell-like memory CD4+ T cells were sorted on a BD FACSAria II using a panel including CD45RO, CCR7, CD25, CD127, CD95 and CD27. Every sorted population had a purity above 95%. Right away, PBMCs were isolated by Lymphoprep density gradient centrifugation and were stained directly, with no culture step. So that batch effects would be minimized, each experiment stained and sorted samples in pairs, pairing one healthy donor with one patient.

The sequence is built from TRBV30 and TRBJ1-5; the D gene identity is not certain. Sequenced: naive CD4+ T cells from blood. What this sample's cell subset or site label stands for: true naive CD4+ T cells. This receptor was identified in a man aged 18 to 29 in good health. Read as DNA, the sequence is TGTGCCTGGAGTCGCAGTAGCAATCAGCCCCAGCATTTT. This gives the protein CAWSRSSNQPQHF.